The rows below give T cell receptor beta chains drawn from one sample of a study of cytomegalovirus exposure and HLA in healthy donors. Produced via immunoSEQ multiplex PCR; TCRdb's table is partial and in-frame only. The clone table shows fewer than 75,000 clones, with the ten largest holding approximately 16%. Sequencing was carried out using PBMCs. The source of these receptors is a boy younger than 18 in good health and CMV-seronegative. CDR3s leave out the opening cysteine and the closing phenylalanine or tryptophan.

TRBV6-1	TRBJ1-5	ASSVIGTGNSNQPQH
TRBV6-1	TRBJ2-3	ASSSGYGRTDTQY
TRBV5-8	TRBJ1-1	ASSPLGTGGAEAF
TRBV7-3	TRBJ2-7	ASSSSRGYEQY
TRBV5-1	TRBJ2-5	ASSLPGQGETQY
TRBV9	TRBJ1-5	ASSPAIDQPQH
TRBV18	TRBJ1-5	ASSPPGGLGQPQH
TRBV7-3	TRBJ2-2	ASSMPLAGESVGELF
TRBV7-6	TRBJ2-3	ASQRGSTDTQY
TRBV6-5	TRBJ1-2	ASSYSSSQGVGYT
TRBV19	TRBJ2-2	ASSIEAGVTGELF
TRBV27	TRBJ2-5	ASSLRSGTNILETQY
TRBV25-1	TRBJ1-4	ASSEVQSFNEKLF
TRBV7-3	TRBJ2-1	ASRGLADDNEQF
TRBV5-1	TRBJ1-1	ASSSYRGRDTEAF
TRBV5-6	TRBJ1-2	ASSLVEGAGGYT
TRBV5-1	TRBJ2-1	ASSSGTSRNEQF
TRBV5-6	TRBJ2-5	ASSSLNSGGQETQY
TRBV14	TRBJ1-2	ASSQRSGGTGYGYT
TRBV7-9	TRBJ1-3	ASSSAPTGVGGNTIY
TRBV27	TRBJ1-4	ASSPLREITVNEKLF
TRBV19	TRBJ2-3	ASSTWTGADTQY
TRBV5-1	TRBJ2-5	ASMREGETQY
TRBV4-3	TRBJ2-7	ASSQELAGSYEQY
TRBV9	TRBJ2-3	ASSVAGGPPTDTQY
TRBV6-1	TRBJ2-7	ASSVMASAGAYEQY
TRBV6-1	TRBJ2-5	ASSHGQGGEETQY
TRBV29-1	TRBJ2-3	SYPLGTDTQY
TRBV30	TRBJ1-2	AWDLGGNYGYT
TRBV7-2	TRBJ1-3	ASSLTGGASNTIY
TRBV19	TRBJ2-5	ASSPRRGVPQETQY